This T cell receptor beta chain was profiled in a study of T cell responses to AZD1222 COVID-19 vaccine. Study-level findings and limits: In a largely white British group with more females than males, clonal diversity was possibly underestimated.

Regarding this clone: Antigen specificity is unknown.

V lost 1 base and J lost 4; bases outside the gene matches: 8. The CDR3 contains 16 residues. CDR1 is SGHRS, CDR2 YFSETQ, per germline. Libraries were prepared by immunoSEQ multiplex PCR; TCRdb keeps only in-frame clonotypes and omits some of them. Seen here are tens of thousands of clones, roughly 90% observed once, and the top ten hold around 30%. The specimen was peripheral blood, collected 28 days after the second AZD1222 dose. The clonotype was recovered from an adult who received the AZD1222 COVID-19 vaccine. The chain uses TRBV5-1 and TRBJ2-1, with 7 bases that match TRBD2. CDR3 nucleotide sequence: TGCGCCAGCAGCTTGTTGGAGCGGGGAGGGTACAATGAGCAGTTCTTC. It encodes CASSLLERGGYNEQFF.